The 18 T cell receptor beta chains below were found in one sample sequenced in a study of T cell repertoires in cytomegalovirus infection. One entry per CDR3 protein results from TCRdb running MiXCR on the reads. The sample lists 200,000 to 300,000 distinct CDR3 sequences, about 13% occurring once. Sequences were obtained from PBMCs. The receptors were gathered from a human donor in good health (CMV status not recorded). Some clones in this sample may be carry-over from other donors' samples.

This clonotype was observed many times. The chain joins TRBV28 to TRBJ2-7; D possibly matches TRBD1 or TRBD2 (5 bases each). The CDR3 runs 14 residues. Germline CDR1 MDHEN, CDR2 SYDVKM. V was trimmed by 6 bases and J by 6 bases, leaving 18 bases between them. This CDR3 is CASSSPPGRGEQYF. The DNA of the CDR3 is TGTGCCAGCAGCTCCCCTCCGGGACGGGGCGAGCAGTACTTC.

V and J are TRBV5-1 and TRBJ2-7; D ambiguous. V was pared by 5 bases and J by 3 bases, with 9 bases between. The CDR3 runs to 12 residues. Looked up from germline, CDR1 is SGHRS and CDR2 is YFSETQ. CDR3 region: CASRSGDYEQYF. CDR3 sequence (DNA): TGCGCCAGCAGAAGTGGCGACTACGAGCAGTACTTC.

Ten or more counts support this clonotype. The rearrangement joins TRBV7-2 to TRBJ2-2; D perhaps matches TRBD1 (6 bases). The CDR3 is 15 residues long. Germline assignment: CDR1 SGHTA and CDR2 FQGNSA. Trimming cost V 1 base and J 4 bases, with 10 bases left between them. In DNA form, the CDR3 reads TGTGCCAGCAGCTTAGTAGGGGGAGCCACCGGGGAGCTGTTTTTT. Residues: CASSLVGGATGELFF.

The chain uses TRBV9 and TRBJ2-7; tentative D call: TRBD1 (5 bases). V lost 0 bases to trimming and J lost 8 bases, with 15 bases between them. The length of the CDR3 is 14 residues. Germline V CDR1 and CDR2: SGDLS, YYNGEE. CDR3 protein: CASSVGGLAGQQYF. The CDR3 region has the DNA TGTGCCAGCAGCGTAGGGGGCCTCGCTGGCCAGCAGTACTTC.

At least ten counts were recorded for this clonotype. V and J are TRBV7-3 and TRBJ2-1; 8 bases are a match to TRBD1. The CDR3 consists of 14 residues. The junction had 5 bases not matched to a gene; V was cut back by 1 base and J by 9 bases. Germline V CDR1 and CDR2: SGHTA, FQGTGA. DNA of the CDR3: TGTGCCAGCAGCTTAATGCAGGGGGCTGTTGAGCAGTTCTTC. It yields the protein CASSLMQGAVEQFF.

The chain is built from TRBV10-3 and TRBJ2-1, with 9 nucleotides matching TRBD1. The V and J ends lost 6 bases and 3 bases, in that order; junction bases with no gene match: 6. Per germline, CDR1 ENHRY and CDR2 SYGVKD. The CDR3 extends over 15 amino acids. The CDR3 DNA reads TGTGCCATCAGCCGGACAGGGGAGGACTACAATGAGCAGTTCTTC. Translating it yields CAISRTGEDYNEQFF.

V gene TRBV19 combines with J gene TRBJ1-2; weak D call: TRBD1 (5 bases). Trimming left V 1 base short and J 8 bases short, with 14 bases between. Germline lookup yields CDR1 LNHDA and CDR2 SQIVND (reference sequence). This CDR3 is built from 14 residues. The CDR3 sequence: CASSIATRGLGYTF. The CDR3 DNA reads TGTGCCAGTAGTATAGCCACGAGGGGATTGGGCTACACCTTC.

The DNA for the CDR3 is TGCAGTGCTAGAGATCCCCGGGACAGCCCGGAAAAACTGTTTTTT. As protein: CSARDPRDSPEKLFF. The genes are TRBV20-1 and TRBJ1-4; TRBD1 aligns across 7 bases. The length of the CDR3 is 15 residues. After removal of 0 bases from V and 8 bases from J, the junction contained 9 bases not matched to a gene. CDR1 DFQATT and CDR2 SNEGSKA come from the germline V gene (reference sequence).

This clonotype has more than one count but fewer than ten. This chain uses TRBV28 with TRBJ1-1, with 7 positions matching TRBD1. The CDR3 totals 14 residues. Germline CDR1 reads MDHEN; CDR2 reads SYDVKM. V was clipped by 6 bases and J by 3 bases; unmatched bases: 7. The CDR3 spells CASRLSGGYTEAFF. The CDR3 nucleotides are TGTGCCAGCAGACTATCAGGGGGTTACACTGAAGCTTTCTTT.

This clonotype was counted between two and nine times. The chain has TRBV24-1 and TRBJ2-3; TRBD1 matches 11 bases. Germline V gene lookup returns CDR1 KGHDR and CDR2 SFDVKD. After removal of 2 bases from V and 5 bases from J, the junction contained 11 bases not matched to a gene. This CDR3 is built from 18 residues. Here the CDR3 DNA reads TGTGCCACCAGTGATTCCCACCCGGACAGGGGGCGAGTAGATACGCAGTATTTT. It yields the protein CATSDSHPDRGRVDTQYF.

V gene TRBV20-1 combines with J gene TRBJ1-2; maybe TRBD1 (6 bases). Germline CDR1 and CDR2: DFQATT and SNEGSKA (reference sequence). Trimming took 3 bases from V and 3 from J, leaving 23 bases between them. The CDR3 consists of 17 residues. CDR3 nucleotide sequence: TGCAGTGCTAGGGCGGGGGGTGGGGGCAGGGCTCACTATGGCTACACCTTC. Translation: CSARAGGGGRAHYGYTF.

This clonotype showed up just a few times. V gene TRBV29-1 combines with J gene TRBJ2-1; the D gene is possibly TRBD1 (6 bases). V lost 6 bases to trimming and J lost 7 bases, with 16 bases between them. Germline CDR1 SQVTM, CDR2 ANQGSEA. The CDR3 is 13 residues long. CDR3 amino acids: CSVSGAIGNEQFF. The DNA for the CDR3 is TGCAGCGTCTCAGGGGCGATTGGGAATGAGCAGTTCTTC.

This sequence joins TRBV4-1 and TRBJ2-3, with 13 bases matching TRBD2. Germline V gives CDR1 MGHRA, CDR2 YSYEKL. The CDR3 sequence is 18 residues long. Trimming removed 9 bases from V and 0 bases from J; junction bases left unmatched: 12. The CDR3 loop reads CARRSGTSGDTSTDTQYF. The DNA of the CDR3 is TGCGCCAGGAGATCCGGGACTAGCGGGGATACTAGCACAGATACGCAGTATTTT.

This clonotype has only a few counts. The chain links TRBV4-1 to TRBJ1-2; D is possibly TRBD1 (6 bases). Germline lookup yields CDR1 MGHRA and CDR2 YSYEKL. V was pared by 2 bases and J by 3 bases, with 10 bases between. The CDR3 extends over 14 amino acids. CDR3 amino acids: CASSQTTGYYGYTF. The CDR3 DNA reads as TGCGCCAGCAGCCAAACCACAGGGTACTATGGCTACACCTTC.

This clonotype was counted between two and nine times. The rearrangement joins TRBV3-1 to TRBJ2-5; 9 bases line up with TRBD2. CDR3 length equals 17 residues. The germline V gene has CDR1 LGHDT and CDR2 YNNKEL (reference sequence). With V trimmed by 2 bases and J by 2 bases, 9 bases remained unmatched. CDR3 in amino acids: CASSQHRGLAIQETQYF. The CDR3 DNA reads as TGTGCCAGCAGCCAACACCGAGGACTAGCGATACAAGAGACCCAGTACTTC.

The chain joins TRBV2 to TRBJ1-4; possible D gene TRBD1, 6 bases. The length of the CDR3 is 14 residues. Trimming took 6 bases from V and 6 from J, leaving 14 bases between them. The germline V gene encodes CDR1 SNHLY and CDR2 FYNNEI. CDR3 amino acids: CASRTAGAYEKLFF. CDR3 nucleotides: TGTGCCAGCAGGACGGCGGGGGCTTATGAAAAACTGTTTTTT. Full variable domain (remainder filled in from reference TRBV2 and TRBJ1-4): EPEVTQTPSHQVTQMGQEVILRCVPISNHLYFYWYRQILGQKVEFLVSFYNNEISEKSEIFDDQFSVERPDGSNFTLKIRSTKLEDSAMYFCASRTAGAYEKLFFGSGTQLSVL.

Many counts were recorded for this clonotype. CDR3 residues: CASSQYRGGELFF. Here the CDR3 DNA reads TGTGCCAGCAGCCAATACCGAGGCGGGGAGCTGTTTTTT. The chain couples TRBV7-3 to TRBJ2-2; D gene unclear. The CDR3 consists of 13 residues. V was clipped by 5 bases and J by 7 bases, with 11 bases between them. Germline assignment: CDR1 SGHTA and CDR2 FQGTGA. The variable domain in full, with the rest retrieved from reference TRBV7-3 and TRBJ2-2, is GAGVSQTPSNKVTEKGKYVELRCDPISGHTALYWYRQSLGQGPEFLIYFQGTGAADDSGLPNDRFFAVRPEGSVSTLKIQRTERGDSAVYLCASSQYRGGELFFGEGSRLTVL.

This clonotype was detected ten times or more. V usage is TRBV19 and J usage is TRBJ2-1, with D possibly TRBD1 on 5 matching bases. V was clipped by 2 bases and J by 7 bases, with 18 bases between them. This CDR3 is 16 amino acids long. The V gene's germline CDR1 is LNHDA and CDR2 SQIVND (reference sequence). CDR3 sequence reads: CASSIYQGWALNEQFF. The CDR3 nucleotides read TGTGCCAGTAGTATATACCAGGGATGGGCTCTGAATGAGCAGTTCTTC. Full variable domain (missing parts from reference TRBV19 and TRBJ2-1): DGGITQSPKYLFRKEGQNVTLSCEQNLNHDAMYWYRQDPGQGLRLIYYSQIVNDFQKGDIAEGYSVSREKKESFPLTVTSAQKNPTAFYLCASSIYQGWALNEQFFGPGTRLTVL.